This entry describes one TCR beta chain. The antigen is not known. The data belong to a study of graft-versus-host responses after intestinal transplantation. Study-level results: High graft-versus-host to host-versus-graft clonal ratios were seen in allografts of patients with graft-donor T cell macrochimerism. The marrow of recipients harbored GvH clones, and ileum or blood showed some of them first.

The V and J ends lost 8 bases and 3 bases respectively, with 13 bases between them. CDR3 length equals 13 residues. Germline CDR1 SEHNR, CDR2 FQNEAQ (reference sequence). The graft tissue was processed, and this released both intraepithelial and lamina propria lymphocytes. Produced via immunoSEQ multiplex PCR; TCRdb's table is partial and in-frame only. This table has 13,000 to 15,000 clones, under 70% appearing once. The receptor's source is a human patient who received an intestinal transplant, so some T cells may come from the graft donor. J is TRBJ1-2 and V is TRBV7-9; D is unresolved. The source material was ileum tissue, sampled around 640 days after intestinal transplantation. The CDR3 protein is CASPTAGDYGYTF. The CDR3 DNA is TGTGCCAGCCCGACGGCGGGTGACTATGGCTACACCTTC.